This is a list of T cell receptor beta chains from one sample in a study of T cell responses to AZD1222 COVID-19 vaccine. TCRdb keeps only in-frame clones here, not all; method: immunoSEQ multiplex PCR. The table has 90,000 to 120,000 clones, about 90% seen once; the top ten hold approximately 8.9%. This specimen consisted of peripheral blood, obtained 28 days after the second AZD1222 dose. Every receptor here comes from an adult who received the AZD1222 COVID-19 vaccine. The CDR3 runs from the conserved cysteine through the conserved F or W. Each record gives: D gene, J gene, V gene, clone size, CDR3 DNA, CDR3 protein. The D gene is left open where the match is weak. Rows may omit the clone size; those that give it use once, few, many or a size class.

D gene: -; J gene: TRBJ1-3; V gene: TRBV12-5; clone size: -; CDR3 DNA: TGTGCTAGTGGCTACCCAATAGGGGGGATGGGGCTGAACACCATATATTTT; CDR3 protein: CASGYPIGGMGLNTIYF
D gene: -; J gene: TRBJ1-2; V gene: TRBV25-1; clone size: -; CDR3 DNA: TGTGCCAGCAGTGAATTGGGGGCGCGGAGGCGTGGCTACACCTTC; CDR3 protein: CASSELGARRRGYTF
D gene: -; J gene: TRBJ1-1; V gene: TRBV30; clone size: -; CDR3 DNA: TGTGCCGGAAATTTTGGGATGGGGGCCACTGAAGCTTTCTTT; CDR3 protein: CAGNFGMGATEAFF
D gene: TRBD1; J gene: TRBJ1-5; V gene: TRBV7-2; clone size: -; CDR3 DNA: TGTGCCAGCAGCTTTCGTACAGGGGGCAATCAGCCCCAGCATTTT; CDR3 protein: CASSFRTGGNQPQHF
D gene: -; J gene: TRBJ1-4; V gene: TRBV27; clone size: -; CDR3 DNA: TGTGCCAGCAGTTACGACAGGATCTCTGAAAAACTGTTTTTT; CDR3 protein: CASSYDRISEKLFF
D gene: -; J gene: TRBJ2-2; V gene: TRBV5-1; clone size: -; CDR3 DNA: TGCGCCAGCAGCTTGACAGGAGATGCCTCCGGGGAGCTGTTTTTT; CDR3 protein: CASSLTGDASGELFF
D gene: -; J gene: TRBJ2-3; V gene: TRBV3-1/TRBV3-2; clone size: -; CDR3 DNA: TGTGCCAGCAGCCAAGCAGGCAGCACAGATACGCAGTATTTT; CDR3 protein: CASSQAGSTDTQYF
D gene: -; J gene: TRBJ2-2; V gene: TRBV5-1; clone size: -; CDR3 DNA: TGCGCCAGCAGCTTGGCCATCGGGGCCGGGGAGCTGTTTTTT; CDR3 protein: CASSLAIGAGELFF
D gene: TRBD1; J gene: TRBJ1-2; V gene: TRBV3-1/TRBV3-2; clone size: -; CDR3 DNA: TGTGCCAGCAGCCAAGATCGCAGGGGGCGAGGTGGCTACACCTTC; CDR3 protein: CASSQDRRGRGGYTF
D gene: -; J gene: TRBJ1-1; V gene: TRBV5-6; clone size: few; CDR3 DNA: TGTGCCAGCAGCTTGAGACAGATATTTATGAACACTGAAGCTTTCTTT; CDR3 protein: CASSLRQIFMNTEAFF
D gene: -; J gene: TRBJ1-4; V gene: TRBV7-2; clone size: -; CDR3 DNA: TGTGCCAGCAGCTTACTATTTGGAGAAAAACTGTTTTTT; CDR3 protein: CASSLLFGEKLFF
D gene: -; J gene: TRBJ1-3; V gene: TRBV30; clone size: -; CDR3 DNA: TGTGCCTGGAGTTCCCCCGGGGGAAACACCATATATTTT; CDR3 protein: CAWSSPGGNTIYF
D gene: TRBD1; J gene: TRBJ2-2; V gene: TRBV6-5; clone size: medium-sized; CDR3 DNA: TGTGCCAGCAGTCGACAGGGGGATAACACCGGGGAGCTGTTTTTT; CDR3 protein: CASSRQGDNTGELFF
D gene: TRBD2; J gene: TRBJ2-7; V gene: TRBV29-1; clone size: -; CDR3 DNA: TGCAGCGTTAGAAAGGCGGGAGTATTAGGAGAGCAGTACTTC; CDR3 protein: CSVRKAGVLGEQYF
D gene: TRBD1; J gene: TRBJ1-2; V gene: TRBV7-3; clone size: -; CDR3 DNA: TGTGCCAGCAGCACCGGACAGGCCTATGGCTACACCTTC; CDR3 protein: CASSTGQAYGYTF
D gene: -; J gene: TRBJ2-7; V gene: TRBV6-5; clone size: -; CDR3 DNA: TGTGCCAGCAGGAGGGAGTCGACGGGCTGGGAGCAGTACTTC; CDR3 protein: CASRRESTGWEQYF
D gene: -; J gene: TRBJ1-1; V gene: TRBV9; clone size: -; CDR3 DNA: TGTGCCAGCAGCGTAGGGCCCGAGCCTGAAGCTTTCTTT; CDR3 protein: CASSVGPEPEAFF
D gene: -; J gene: TRBJ1-2; V gene: TRBV7-9; clone size: -; CDR3 DNA: TGTGCCAGCAGCGAACAGGGCCACGGTGGCTACACCTTC; CDR3 protein: CASSEQGHGGYTF
D gene: -; J gene: TRBJ2-3; V gene: TRBV28; clone size: -; CDR3 DNA: TGTGCCAGCAGTTCCATGGCGGGACAGTTCACAGATACGCAGTATTTT; CDR3 protein: CASSSMAGQFTDTQYF
D gene: TRBD1; J gene: TRBJ1-5; V gene: TRBV2; clone size: -; CDR3 DNA: TGTGCCAGCACTGGGACAGGGAACAATCAGCCCCAGCATTTT; CDR3 protein: CASTGTGNNQPQHF
D gene: -; J gene: TRBJ2-3; V gene: TRBV9; clone size: -; CDR3 DNA: TGTGCCAGCAGCGTAGGGATAGGGGGAATCACAGATACGCAGTATTTT; CDR3 protein: CASSVGIGGITDTQYF
D gene: TRBD2; J gene: TRBJ2-7; V gene: TRBV28; clone size: -; CDR3 DNA: TGTGCCAGCAGTACAGGCGGCGCTAGCGGGAGGGCCCTTTCCTACGAGCAGTACTTC; CDR3 protein: CASSTGGASGRALSYEQYF
D gene: -; J gene: TRBJ1-5; V gene: TRBV2; clone size: -; CDR3 DNA: TGTGCCAGCAGCGGACAGCTGAATCAGCCCCAGCATTTT; CDR3 protein: CASSGQLNQPQHF
D gene: -; J gene: TRBJ1-2; V gene: TRBV19; clone size: -; CDR3 DNA: TGTGCCAGTACCAGGCAGGGCGACTTGGACTATGGCTACACCTTC; CDR3 protein: CASTRQGDLDYGYTF
D gene: TRBD1; J gene: TRBJ1-2; V gene: TRBV6-5; clone size: -; CDR3 DNA: TGTGCCAGCAGTATAGGACAGGACTCCGGCTACACCTTC; CDR3 protein: CASSIGQDSGYTF
D gene: -; J gene: TRBJ1-5; V gene: TRBV4-1; clone size: -; CDR3 DNA: TGCGCCAGCAGCCAAGACACGCTCCGGAGTCCGCCCCAGCATTTT; CDR3 protein: CASSQDTLRSPPQHF
D gene: TRBD2; J gene: TRBJ2-7; V gene: TRBV12-5; clone size: -; CDR3 DNA: TGTGCTAGTGGTTTGGTACCTCTAGCGGGGATGGGCGTGAGGGTGGGAGAGCAGTACTTC; CDR3 protein: CASGLVPLAGMGVRVGEQYF
D gene: -; J gene: TRBJ1-3; V gene: TRBV5-5; clone size: -; CDR3 DNA: TGTGCCAGCAGCTTTTACTCCGGCGGGGGAAACACCATATATTTT; CDR3 protein: CASSFYSGGGNTIYF
D gene: TRBD2; J gene: TRBJ2-7; V gene: TRBV2; clone size: once; CDR3 DNA: TGTGCCAGCAGGTCCGGGACTAGGGACGAGCAGTACTTC; CDR3 protein: CASRSGTRDEQYF
D gene: -; J gene: TRBJ2-7; V gene: TRBV6-5; clone size: -; CDR3 DNA: TGTGCCAGCAGTTACTCCTCCGGGGACTACGAGCAGTACTTC; CDR3 protein: CASSYSSGDYEQYF
D gene: -; J gene: TRBJ1-2; V gene: TRBV19; clone size: -; CDR3 DNA: TGTGCCCGTAGTTTTTACTATGGCTACACCTTC; CDR3 protein: CARSFYYGYTF
D gene: TRBD1; J gene: TRBJ2-4; V gene: TRBV27; clone size: -; CDR3 DNA: TGTGCCAGCAGGAGGTCGACAGGGGAAAACATTCAGTACTTC; CDR3 protein: CASRRSTGENIQYF
D gene: TRBD1; J gene: TRBJ1-1; V gene: TRBV10-1; clone size: -; CDR3 DNA: TGCGCCAGCAGTAACGGACAGGTGAACACTGAAGCTTTCTTT; CDR3 protein: CASSNGQVNTEAFF
D gene: -; J gene: TRBJ1-1; V gene: TRBV14; clone size: -; CDR3 DNA: TGTGCCAGCAGCCAAGAGTTCAGGTACACTGAAGCTTTCTTT; CDR3 protein: CASSQEFRYTEAFF
D gene: -; J gene: TRBJ2-5; V gene: TRBV6-5; clone size: -; CDR3 DNA: TGTGCCAGCAGTAACAGGGACCAAGAGACCCAGTACTTC; CDR3 protein: CASSNRDQETQYF
D gene: -; J gene: TRBJ2-3; V gene: TRBV19; clone size: -; CDR3 DNA: TGTGCCAGTAGTATTGTCGGGGGTGCGGATACGCAGTATTTT; CDR3 protein: CASSIVGGADTQYF
D gene: TRBD1; J gene: TRBJ2-7; V gene: TRBV5-1; clone size: -; CDR3 DNA: TGCGCCAGCAGCATGGGACAGGGTGGGTACGAGCAGTACTTC; CDR3 protein: CASSMGQGGYEQYF
D gene: TRBD1; J gene: TRBJ1-6; V gene: TRBV19; clone size: -; CDR3 DNA: TGTGCCAGTAGGAAGGGACAGGAAAATTCACCCCTCCACTTT; CDR3 protein: CASRKGQENSPLHF
D gene: TRBD1; J gene: TRBJ1-1; V gene: TRBV18; clone size: -; CDR3 DNA: TGTGCCAGCTCACCGGACAGGGTCGCTGAAGCTTTCTTT; CDR3 protein: CASSPDRVAEAFF
D gene: TRBD2; J gene: TRBJ2-7; V gene: TRBV5-8; clone size: -; CDR3 DNA: TGTGCCAGCAGCTCGACACTAGCGGGAGTGGAGTACGAGCAGTACTTC; CDR3 protein: CASSSTLAGVEYEQYF
D gene: -; J gene: TRBJ1-6; V gene: TRBV19; clone size: -; CDR3 DNA: TGTGCCAGTAGGAAATACAATAATTCACCCCTCCACTTT; CDR3 protein: CASRKYNNSPLHF
D gene: TRBD2; J gene: TRBJ2-3; V gene: TRBV5-6; clone size: -; CDR3 DNA: TGTGCCAGCAGGAACCTAGCGGGGGTTAGCACAGATACGCAGTATTTT; CDR3 protein: CASRNLAGVSTDTQYF
D gene: -; J gene: TRBJ1-3; V gene: TRBV7-2; clone size: -; CDR3 DNA: TGTGCCAGCAGCTCTGCCCTGGGCTCTGGAAACACCATATATTTT; CDR3 protein: CASSSALGSGNTIYF
D gene: TRBD1; J gene: TRBJ1-4; V gene: TRBV3-1/TRBV3-2; clone size: -; CDR3 DNA: TGTGCCAGCAGCATTGGACAGGGCAGGTCTTTT; CDR3 protein: CASSIGQGRSF
D gene: -; J gene: TRBJ2-1; V gene: TRBV3-1/TRBV3-2; clone size: few; CDR3 DNA: TGTGCCAGCAGCCAAGGGGTGGACAGACCTACCATCTACAATGAGCAGTTCTTC; CDR3 protein: CASSQGVDRPTIYNEQFF
D gene: -; J gene: TRBJ2-2; V gene: TRBV7-2; clone size: -; CDR3 DNA: TGTGCCAGCAGCCCGAACAGGGATGTAGGAAGTACCGGGGAGCTGTTTTTT; CDR3 protein: CASSPNRDVGSTGELFF
D gene: -; J gene: TRBJ2-4; V gene: TRBV19; clone size: -; CDR3 DNA: TGTGCCAGTGGGGTATGGGAAAACATTCAGTACTTC; CDR3 protein: CASGVWENIQYF
D gene: TRBD1; J gene: TRBJ1-5; V gene: TRBV5-1; clone size: -; CDR3 DNA: TGCGCCAGCAGCTTCGGGACAGGGGACGAGCAGCCCCAGCATTTT; CDR3 protein: CASSFGTGDEQPQHF
D gene: TRBD2; J gene: TRBJ2-1; V gene: TRBV7-2; clone size: -; CDR3 DNA: TGTGCCAGCAGCGGAGGGACTAGCGCTAGGTACAATGAGCAGTTCTTC; CDR3 protein: CASSGGTSARYNEQFF
D gene: -; J gene: TRBJ1-5; V gene: TRBV6-5; clone size: -; CDR3 DNA: TGTGCCAGCGCGGGAGGGACTCCTCGGCCCCAGCATTTT; CDR3 protein: CASAGGTPRPQHF
D gene: -; J gene: TRBJ2-1; V gene: TRBV12-3/TRBV12-4; clone size: -; CDR3 DNA: TGTGCCAGCAGTCGATACCAGGATGAGCAGTTCTTC; CDR3 protein: CASSRYQDEQFF
D gene: TRBD1; J gene: TRBJ1-5; V gene: TRBV2; clone size: -; CDR3 DNA: TGTGCCAGCAGTGGACAGGGAAATAGCAATCAGCCCCAGCATTTT; CDR3 protein: CASSGQGNSNQPQHF
D gene: TRBD2; J gene: TRBJ2-1; V gene: TRBV28; clone size: -; CDR3 DNA: TGTGCCAGCAGTTCGGGACTAGCGGGACGCAATGAGCAGTTCTTC; CDR3 protein: CASSSGLAGRNEQFF
D gene: TRBD1; J gene: TRBJ1-5; V gene: TRBV19; clone size: -; CDR3 DNA: TGTGCCACCCGGGACAGGGCAAACCAGCCCCAGCATTTT; CDR3 protein: CATRDRANQPQHF